The 32 T cell receptor beta chains below all came from one sample that was sequenced in a study of response to subunit inactivated influenza vaccine. TCRdb reprocessed the RT-PCR reads via MiXCR and lists one record per CDR3 protein. The sample consists of about 500,000 distinct CDR3 sequences, about 7.2% of them appearing once. The sample here was PBMCs from blood, taken 23 to 25 months after vaccination. The receptors were sampled from a man between 50 and 69 years old who received an inactivated influenza vaccine.

This chain connects TRBV12-3 or TRBV12-4 to TRBJ2-3, with 12 bases lining up with TRBD2. Losses at the gene ends were 4 bases for V and 5 bases for J; bases not matched to a gene: 7. The CDR3 extends over 16 amino acids. CDR3 region: CASSSQTSGGVDTQYF. For the CDR3, the DNA is TGTGCCAGCAGTTCCCAGACTAGCGGGGGAGTAGATACGCAGTATTTT.

This clonotype has just a few counts. V gene TRBV5-4 combines with J gene TRBJ2-1; 10 bases agree with TRBD1. With 4 bases clipped from V and 8 bases from J, the junction kept 9 bases outside the gene matches. The CDR3 length is 15 residues. From germline, CDR1 is SGHNT and CDR2 YYREEE (reference sequence). The DNA for the CDR3 is TGTGCCAGCAGCGGCCGGGACAGGGGTCTTGATGAGCAGTTCTTC. This gives the protein CASSGRDRGLDEQFF.

This clonotype was recorded a few times. The V gene is TRBV9, the J gene TRBJ2-2; possible D gene TRBD2, 5 bases. The CDR3 is 16 amino acids. The germline V gene has CDR1 SGDLS and CDR2 YYNGEE. V gave up 4 bases and J gave up 4 bases, with 17 bases separating them. The CDR3 nucleotides are TGTGCCAGCAGCCCTAGAAGCCGGGCGGGCACCGGGGAGCTGTTTTTT. As protein: CASSPRSRAGTGELFF.

The chain has TRBV11-3 and TRBJ2-1; D not resolved. CDR1 is SGHNT, CDR2 YENEEA, per germline. The CDR3 has 13 amino acids. Trimming left V 5 bases short and J 6 bases short, with 11 bases between. Here the CDR3 DNA reads TGTGCCAGCAGCCAACGGACCCTCAATGAGCAGTTCTTC. Residues: CASSQRTLNEQFF.

The rearrangement links TRBV7-6 to TRBJ2-1; a weak D match, TRBD2 (6 bases). The CDR3 sequence is 14 residues long. V was trimmed by 3 bases and J by 8 bases, leaving 14 bases between them. Germline V gene lookup returns CDR1 SGHVS and CDR2 FNYEAQ. The CDR3 is CASSFSPGGDEQFF. The CDR3 bases are TGTGCCAGCAGCTTTAGCCCCGGGGGAGATGAGCAGTTCTTC.

This clonotype was seen a handful of times. V is TRBV12-3 or TRBV12-4 and J is TRBJ2-1, with 8 bases identical to TRBD2. Unmatched junction bases numbered 5, after V lost 4 bases and J lost 3 bases. The CDR3 runs 15 residues. CDR3 nucleotide sequence: TGTGCCAGCAGTTGGGAGAGCGGGAGCTACAATGAGCAGTTCTTC. Translating it yields CASSWESGSYNEQFF.

A few counts support this clonotype. The chain links TRBV9 to TRBJ1-1; D call uncertain. V was trimmed by 0 bases and J by 3 bases, leaving 6 bases between them. The V gene's germline CDR1 is SGDLS and CDR2 YYNGEE. This CDR3 is built from 13 residues. CDR3 protein: CASSVEIYTEAFF. The DNA for the CDR3 is TGTGCCAGCAGCGTAGAAATATACACTGAAGCTTTCTTT. Using reference TRBV9 and TRBJ1-1 for the parts outside the CDR3, the full variable domain is DSGVTQTPKHLITATGQRVTLRCSPRSGDLSVYWYQQSLDQGLQFLIQYYNGEERAKGNILERFSAQQFPDLHSELNLSSLELGDSALYFCASSVEIYTEAFFGQGTRLTVV.

This clonotype was observed at least ten times. The chain has TRBV14 and TRBJ1-2; unclear D gene. This CDR3 comprises 12 residues. CDR1 SGHDN and CDR2 FVKESK come from the germline V gene. Trimming cost V 3 bases and J 1 base, with 3 bases left between them. The DNA of the CDR3 is TGTGCCAGCAGCCAGCTTAACTATGGCTACACCTTC. Encoded protein: CASSQLNYGYTF.

This clonotype came up many times. The chain recombines TRBV12-3 or TRBV12-4 with TRBJ2-2; 9 bases line up with TRBD2. The ends lost 3 bases at V and 6 bases at J; junction bases unmatched: 14. The CDR3 runs 18 residues. For the CDR3, the DNA is TGTGCCAGCAGTTTTCAGCACGGCGGGAGGGCCTCCGCCGGGGAGCTGTTTTTT. Residues: CASSFQHGGRASAGELFF.

The chain couples TRBV5-1 to TRBJ2-7; D might be TRBD1 (5 bases). V was pared by 1 base and J by 3 bases, with 14 bases between. Germline V gene lookup returns CDR1 SGHRS and CDR2 YFSETQ. This CDR3 comprises 15 residues. For the CDR3, the DNA is TGCGCCAGCAGCTTGTTCGCAGGGCCAAACTACGAGCAGTACTTC. Translating gives CASSLFAGPNYEQYF. Variable domain in full (rest from reference TRBV5-1 and TRBJ2-7): KAGVTQTPRYLIKTRGQQVTLSCSPISGHRSVSWYQQTPGQGLQFLFEYFSETQRNKGNFPGRFSGRQFSNSRSEMNVSTLELGDSALYLCASSLFAGPNYEQYFGPGTRLTVT.

This clonotype was counted at least ten times. This chain uses TRBV5-4 with TRBJ1-1; possibly TRBD1 for D (6 bases). The CDR3 sequence is 11 residues long. The V and J ends lost 5 bases and 12 bases respectively, with 14 bases between them. Germline V lookup: CDR1 SGHNT, CDR2 YYREEE (reference sequence). CDR3 in amino acids: CASRGRGLPFF. CDR3 sequence (DNA): TGTGCCAGCAGAGGCAGGGGTCTGCCTTTCTTT.

This clonotype was observed many times. This chain uses TRBV12-3 or TRBV12-4 with TRBJ2-7; D is undetermined. V lost 4 bases, J lost 3 bases, and 7 bases lay in between. This CDR3 spans 12 amino acids. The CDR3 sequence: CASSYVFYEQYF. The CDR3 DNA reads as TGTGCCAGCAGTTATGTATTCTACGAGCAGTACTTC.

For this clonotype: A single base separates this from a much larger clone, so it may be a read error. The chain carries TRBV7-8 and TRBJ2-5; no definite D call. Germline V gene sequence: CDR1 SGHVS, CDR2 FQNEAQ. The CDR3 totals 13 residues. The CDR3 loop reads CAGSRDYQETQYF. DNA of the CDR3: TGTGCCGGCAGCCGAGATTACCAAGAGACCCAGTACTTC.

The gene calls are TRBV6-1 and TRBJ1-5; TRBD1 might be the D (6 bases). Between the trimmed V and J ends, which lost 5 bases and 1 base, there was a span of 15 bases. Germline CDR1 MNHNS, CDR2 SASEGT. The CDR3 length is 16 residues. CDR3 protein: CASSIGGASSNQPQHF. DNA for the CDR3: TGTGCCAGCAGTATTGGGGGGGCTAGCAGCAATCAGCCCCAGCATTTT.

This clonotype was seen repeatedly, ten times or more. DNA for the CDR3: TGCAGCGTTGCGGCAACGTACAATGAGCAGTTCTTC. Amino acids: CSVAATYNEQFF. The chain is built from TRBV29-1 and TRBJ2-1; D gene ambiguous. Trimming removed 4 bases at V and 4 bases at J, with 8 bases between. CDR1 is SQVTM, CDR2 ANQGSEA, per germline. CDR3 length equals 12 residues.

This clonotype showed up just a few times. The genes are TRBV7-8 and TRBJ1-5; D is ambiguous. This CDR3 comprises 13 residues. V was trimmed by 3 bases and J by 2 bases, leaving 5 bases between them. Germline-derived CDR1 and CDR2 are SGHVS and FQNEAQ. CDR3 region: CASSFEGNQPQHF. As DNA, the CDR3 is TGTGCCAGCAGCTTTGAGGGCAATCAGCCCCAGCATTTT. Full variable domain (missing parts from reference TRBV7-8 and TRBJ1-5): GAGVSQSPRYKVAKRGQDVALRCDPISGHVSLFWYQQALGQGPEFLTYFQNEAQLDKSGLPSDRFFAERPEGSVSTLKIQRTQQEDSAVYLCASSFEGNQPQHFGDGTRLSIL.

The rearrangement joins TRBV12-3 or TRBV12-4 to TRBJ1-5; the D is unclear. This CDR3 is built from 14 residues. The V end was cut by 5 bases, the J end by 0 bases, with 8 bases between. DNA for the CDR3: TGTGCCAGCAGTCGTATTGGTAGCAATCAGCCCCAGCATTTT. As protein: CASSRIGSNQPQHF.

This clonotype was counted ten times or more. The chain joins TRBV5-1 to TRBJ2-2, with D tentatively TRBD1 (6 bases). The CDR3 is 18 amino acids. Trimming took 0 bases from V and 0 from J, leaving 15 bases between them. Germline assignment: CDR1 SGHRS and CDR2 YFSETQ. CDR3 amino acids: CASSLAGAGTANTGELFF. The CDR3 nucleotides read TGCGCCAGCAGCTTGGCAGGGGCCGGGACCGCGAACACCGGGGAGCTGTTTTTT.

The rearrangement links TRBV7-2 to TRBJ1-2, with TRBD1 matching 7 bases. CDR3 length: 15 residues. Germline values: CDR1 SGHTA, CDR2 FQGNSA. V shed 5 bases and J 3 bases; nucleotides not matched to a gene: 9. CDR3: CASSARQGKDYGYTF. CDR3 sequence (DNA): TGTGCCAGCAGCGCCCGACAGGGAAAGGACTATGGCTACACCTTC. Full variable domain (rest looked up from reference TRBV7-2 and TRBJ1-2): GAGVSQSPSNKVTEKGKDVELRCDPISGHTALYWYRQSLGQGLEFLIYFQGNSAPDKSGLPSDRFSAERTGGSVSTLTIQRTQQEDSAVYLCASSARQGKDYGYTFGSGTRLTVV.

V gene TRBV14 combines with J gene TRBJ2-1; 11 bases align to TRBD2. The V gene end was trimmed by 1 base and the J gene end by 7 bases; junction bases not matched to a gene: 15. Germline V gene sequence: CDR1 SGHDN, CDR2 FVKESK. This CDR3 comprises 19 residues. Here the CDR3 reads CASSQGILAGVIRGNEQFF. CDR3 nucleotide sequence: TGTGCCAGCAGCCAAGGTATACTAGCGGGAGTCATAAGAGGTAATGAGCAGTTCTTC.

On this clonotype: The junction differs from germline at one of its ends, possibly a read error. The V gene is TRBV20-1, the J gene TRBJ1-5; 7 positions match TRBD1. Germline lookup yields CDR1 DFQATT and CDR2 SNEGSKA (reference sequence). The CDR3 contains 17 residues. CDR3 bases: TGCTGTGCTAGATCCCGGACAGGAGTCTATAGCAATCAGCCCCAGCATTTT. Translating gives CCARSRTGVYSNQPQHF.

This clonotype was observed many times. The rearrangement links TRBV20-1 to TRBJ2-7; D may be TRBD1 or TRBD2 (5 bases each). The CDR3 totals 13 residues. From germline, CDR1 is DFQATT and CDR2 SNEGSKA (reference sequence). V gave up 3 bases and J gave up 7 bases, with 16 bases separating them. This CDR3 reads CSARPGARLEQYF. CDR3 DNA: TGCAGTGCTAGGCCCGGGGCAAGATTAGAGCAGTACTTC.

The rearrangement uses TRBV30 and TRBJ1-5, with 7 bases identical to TRBD1. From germline, CDR1 is GTSNPN and CDR2 SVGIG (reference sequence). The CDR3 has 13 amino acids. With V trimmed by 2 bases and J by 5 bases, 3 bases remained unmatched. The CDR3 spells CAWSIQGYQPQHF. The CDR3 DNA reads TGTGCCTGGAGTATACAGGGGTATCAGCCCCAGCATTTT.

This clonotype has ten or more counts. The chain couples TRBV3-1 to TRBJ2-7; D call uncertain. Germline lookup yields CDR1 LGHDT and CDR2 YNNKEL (reference sequence). V lost 4 bases, J lost 0 bases, and 13 bases lay in between. The CDR3 is made up of 15 amino acids. The CDR3 protein is CASSPYDGSSYEQYF. CDR3 nucleotides: TGTGCCAGCAGCCCCTATGACGGAAGCTCCTACGAGCAGTACTTC.

V gene TRBV6-1 combines with J gene TRBJ2-3; 7 nucleotides agree with TRBD2. This CDR3 comprises 13 residues. Germline loops: CDR1 MNHNS, CDR2 SASEGT. Trimming took 9 bases from V and 2 from J; bases not matched to a gene: 5. The CDR3 nucleotides are TGTGCCAGTGGACTAGGGCACACAGATACGCAGTATTTT. Translation: CASGLGHTDTQYF.

The chain employs TRBV30 and TRBJ1-1; TRBD1 might be the D (6 bases). The V and J ends lost 5 bases and 0 bases respectively, with 7 bases between them. The CDR3 totals 12 residues. CDR1 is GTSNPN, CDR2 SVGIG, per germline (reference sequence). For the CDR3, the DNA is TGTGCCTGGCGACAGGTGAACACTGAAGCTTTCTTT. It specifies CAWRQVNTEAFF.

V is TRBV7-9 and J is TRBJ1-4, with unresolved D. The germline V gene encodes CDR1 SEHNR and CDR2 FQNEAQ (reference sequence). The V end was cut by 3 bases, the J end by 8 bases, with 16 bases between. This CDR3 has 15 amino acids. Here the CDR3 reads CASSFSGVPGEKLFF. DNA for the CDR3: TGTGCCAGCAGCTTCAGTGGGGTTCCTGGGGAAAAACTGTTTTTT.

This clonotype was recorded at least ten times. The CDR3 reads CASSLVPGQGLIGNTIYF. The CDR3 DNA reads TGCGCCAGCAGCTTGGTCCCGGGACAGGGGCTGATCGGAAACACCATATATTTT. The chain combines TRBV5-1 with TRBJ1-3; TRBD1 matches at 10 bases. The trim removed 0 bases at V and 4 bases at J, leaving 10 bases unmatched. Germline-derived CDR1 and CDR2 are SGHRS and YFSETQ. This CDR3 region has 18 residues.

This clonotype was observed at least ten times. The chain carries TRBV11-2 and TRBJ1-5; D gene ambiguous. Germline V gene data show CDR1 as SGHAT and CDR2 as FQNNGV. Trimming pared 0 bases from V and 2 bases from J, leaving 14 bases between. The CDR3 length is 17 residues. CDR3 sequence: CASSLDADVLGNQPQHF. The CDR3, as DNA: TGTGCCAGCAGCTTAGACGCTGACGTGTTGGGCAATCAGCCCCAGCATTTT.

This clonotype turned up a few times. The V gene is TRBV6-2 or TRBV6-3, the J gene TRBJ2-7; either TRBD1 or TRBD2 may supply D (5 bases each). CDR1 is MNHEY and CDR2 is SVGEGT in the germline V gene. Deletions cut 6 bases from V and 5 bases from J, with 11 bases between. This CDR3 is 12 amino acids long. As DNA, the CDR3 is TGTGCCAGCAGCATTTCGGGACACGAGCAGTACTTC. It specifies CASSISGHEQYF.

This clonotype was seen many times. The genes are TRBV3-1 and TRBJ2-7; 7 nucleotides match TRBD1. With V trimmed by 6 bases and J by 2 bases, 10 bases remained unmatched. Per germline, CDR1 LGHDT and CDR2 YNNKEL (reference sequence). The CDR3 is 15 residues long. CDR3 sequence: CASSRRLDRPYEQYF. The CDR3 DNA reads TGTGCCAGCAGTAGACGACTGGACAGGCCCTACGAGCAGTACTTC.

The chain is built from TRBV20-1 and TRBJ2-1; 8 positions agree with TRBD2. This CDR3 is built from 15 residues. Germline-derived CDR1 and CDR2 are DFQATT and SNEGSKA (reference sequence). Unmatched junction bases numbered 8, after V lost 3 bases and J lost 4 bases. The CDR3 DNA reads as TGCAGTGCTAGTGGGCTAGCGGGCATGTACAATGAGCAGTTCTTC. Translating it yields CSASGLAGMYNEQFF.